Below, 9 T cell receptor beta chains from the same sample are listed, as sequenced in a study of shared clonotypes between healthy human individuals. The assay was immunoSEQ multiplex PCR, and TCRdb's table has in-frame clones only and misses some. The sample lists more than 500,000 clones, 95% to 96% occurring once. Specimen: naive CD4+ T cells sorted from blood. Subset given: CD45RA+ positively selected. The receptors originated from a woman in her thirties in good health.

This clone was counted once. The CDR3 sequence is CASSLPGQTTDTQYF. As DNA, the CDR3 is TGCGCCAGCAGCTTACCGGGACAGACCACAGATACGCAGTATTTT. The rearrangement uses TRBV5-1 and TRBJ2-3, with TRBD1 matching over 7 bases. This CDR3 has 15 residues. The J segment lost 2 bases and the V segment lost 2 bases, leaving 5 bases of the junction unmatched. CDR1 is SGHRS, CDR2 YFSETQ, per germline. The full variable domain, completed using reference TRBV5-1 and TRBJ2-3, is KAGVTQTPRYLIKTRGQQVTLSCSPISGHRSVSWYQQTPGQGLQFLFEYFSETQRNKGNFPGRFSGRQFSNSRSEMNVSTLELGDSALYLCASSLPGQTTDTQYFGPGTRLTVL.

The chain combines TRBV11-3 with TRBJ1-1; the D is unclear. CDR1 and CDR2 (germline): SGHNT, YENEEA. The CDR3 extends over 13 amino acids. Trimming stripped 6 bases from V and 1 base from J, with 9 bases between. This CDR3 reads CASSLTRNTEAFF. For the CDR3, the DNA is TGTGCCAGCAGTCTCACAAGGAACACTGAAGCTTTCTTT.

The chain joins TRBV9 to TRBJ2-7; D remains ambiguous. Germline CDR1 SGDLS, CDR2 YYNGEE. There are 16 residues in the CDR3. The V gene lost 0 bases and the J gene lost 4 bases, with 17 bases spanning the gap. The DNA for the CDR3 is TGTGCCAGCAGCGTAGCGGCGACGGCCCACAGATACGAGCAGTACTTC. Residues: CASSVAATAHRYEQYF.

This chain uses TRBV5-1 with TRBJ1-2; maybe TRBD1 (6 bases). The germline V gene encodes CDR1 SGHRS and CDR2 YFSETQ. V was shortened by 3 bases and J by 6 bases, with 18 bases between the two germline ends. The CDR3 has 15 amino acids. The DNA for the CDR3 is TGCGCCAGCAGCTCCGAAATCAGGGGAGGTCATGGCTACACCTTC. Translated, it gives CASSSEIRGGHGYTF.

CDR3: CASSRRTSGNEQFF. In DNA form, the CDR3 reads TGTGCCAGCAGCCGGCGGACTAGCGGCAATGAGCAGTTCTTC. This chain connects TRBV7-2 to TRBJ2-1, with 10 bases that match TRBD2. Germline V gene lookup returns CDR1 SGHTA and CDR2 FQGNSA. The CDR3 has 14 amino acids. V shed 5 bases and J 6 bases; nucleotides not matched to a gene: 4.

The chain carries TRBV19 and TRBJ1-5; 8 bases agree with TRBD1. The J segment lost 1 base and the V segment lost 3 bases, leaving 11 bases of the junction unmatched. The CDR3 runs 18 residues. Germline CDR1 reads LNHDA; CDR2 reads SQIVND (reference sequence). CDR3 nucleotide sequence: TGTGCCAGTAGTATTGGGGCGGACAGGGCAATAAGCAATCAGCCCCAGCATTTT. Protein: CASSIGADRAISNQPQHF.

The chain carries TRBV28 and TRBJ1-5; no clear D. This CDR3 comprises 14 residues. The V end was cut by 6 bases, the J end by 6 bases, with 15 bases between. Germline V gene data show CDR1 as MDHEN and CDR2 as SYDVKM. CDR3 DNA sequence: TGTGCCAGCAGCCCACTTTTTGTCCCTCAGCCCCAGCATTTT. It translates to CASSPLFVPQPQHF.

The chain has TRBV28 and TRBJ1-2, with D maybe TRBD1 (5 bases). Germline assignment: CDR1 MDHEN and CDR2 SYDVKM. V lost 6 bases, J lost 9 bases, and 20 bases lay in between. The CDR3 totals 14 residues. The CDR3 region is CASSPLGEPPRYTF. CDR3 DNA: TGTGCCAGCAGCCCCCTAGGGGAGCCTCCTCGCTACACCTTC.

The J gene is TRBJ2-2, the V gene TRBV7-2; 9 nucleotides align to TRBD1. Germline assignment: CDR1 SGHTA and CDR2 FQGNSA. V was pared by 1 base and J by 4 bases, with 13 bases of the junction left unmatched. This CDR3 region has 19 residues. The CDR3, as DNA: TGTGCCAGCAGCTTAGAACCCTGGGGGACAGGGAAGAGCACCGGGGAGCTGTTTTTT. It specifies CASSLEPWGTGKSTGELFF. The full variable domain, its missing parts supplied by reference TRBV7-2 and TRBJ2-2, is GAGVSQSPSNKVTEKGKDVELRCDPISGHTALYWYRQSLGQGLEFLIYFQGNSAPDKSGLPSDRFSAERTGGSVSTLTIQRTQQEDSAVYLCASSLEPWGTGKSTGELFFGEGSRLTVL.